A single sample gave rise to the 24 T cell receptor beta chains below, sequenced in a study of control samples from healthy donors and cancer patients. Assay: immunoSEQ multiplex PCR; the TCRdb copy retains only in-frame clones and omits some. Counted here are over 90,000 clones, roughly 91% occurring once; the ten biggest clones make up approximately 19%. The specimen was PBMCs. All receptors derive from a man between 60 and 75 years old with lung cancer.

The chain links TRBV4-2 to TRBJ1-2, with D maybe TRBD1 (6 bases). V was clipped by 0 bases and J by 5 bases, with 10 bases between them. The CDR3 totals 14 residues. Germline loops: CDR1 LGHNA, CDR2 YNFKEQ. The CDR3 loop is CASSQDRGMYGYTF. The CDR3 DNA follows: TGTGCCAGCAGCCAAGACAGGGGAATGTATGGCTACACCTTC.

This clone has more than one count but fewer than ten. The chain carries TRBV7-2 and TRBJ1-6, with unresolved D. The CDR3 loop spans 16 amino acids. Trimming pared 0 bases from V and 9 bases from J, leaving 15 bases between. In germline, CDR1 is SGHTA, CDR2 FQGNSA. CDR3 region: CASSLARAIWGSPLHF. The CDR3 DNA follows: TGTGCCAGCAGCTTAGCAAGGGCCATCTGGGGTTCACCCCTCCACTTT.

The genes are TRBV5-1 and TRBJ1-4; tentative D call: TRBD1 (6 bases). The CDR3 totals 16 residues. With 0 bases removed from V and 3 bases from J, the gap between germline ends came to 12 bases. Germline CDR1 SGHRS, CDR2 YFSETQ. In DNA form, the CDR3 reads TGCGCCAGCAGCTTGGCGCTGGGGGCAGCTAATGAAAAACTGTTTTTT. Translation: CASSLALGAANEKLFF.

This clone was picked up a small number of times. The chain links TRBV4-1 to TRBJ1-2; D not certain. Germline V gives CDR1 MGHRA, CDR2 YSYEKL. This CDR3 has 13 amino acids. Trimming cost V 8 bases and J 2 bases, with 12 bases left between them. The CDR3: CASSDLGNYGYTF. The CDR3 DNA sequence: TGCGCCAGCTCCGATTTAGGAAACTATGGCTACACCTTC.

This rearrangement joins TRBV10-2 to TRBJ2-1; D is perhaps TRBD2 (6 bases). The V and J ends lost 5 bases and 7 bases respectively, with 9 bases between them. In germline, CDR1 is WSHSY, CDR2 SAAADI. The CDR3 totals 12 residues. CDR3 in amino acids: CASSSLANEQFF. CDR3 coding DNA: TGCGCCAGCAGTAGCCTAGCGAATGAGCAGTTCTTC.

The table lists this clone with a few counts. The chain recombines TRBV10-1 with TRBJ1-1, with unresolved D. V was pared by 2 bases and J by 1 base, with 5 bases between. The length of the CDR3 is 13 residues. CDR1 is WNHNN and CDR2 is SYGVQD in the germline V gene (reference sequence). The CDR3 loop is CASSEGRNTEAFF. Here the CDR3 DNA reads TGCGCCAGCAGTGAGGGACGGAACACTGAAGCTTTCTTT.

This clone has only a few counts. The V gene is TRBV6-2 or TRBV6-3, the J gene TRBJ2-1; 11 nucleotides match TRBD2. Germline trimming cut 2 bases from V and 0 bases from J; bases unmatched to any gene: 12. In germline, CDR1 is MNHEY, CDR2 SVGEGT. CDR3 length equals 20 residues. As DNA, the CDR3 is TGTGCCAGCAGTTACCCGACTAGCGGGGTACCCCTGAGCTCCTACAATGAGCAGTTCTTC. Protein sequence: CASSYPTSGVPLSSYNEQFF.

V usage is TRBV2 and J usage is TRBJ1-2, with unresolved D. There are 14 residues in the CDR3. Trimming removed 2 bases from V and 0 bases from J, with 7 bases in between. Germline CDR1 SNHLY, CDR2 FYNNEI. CDR3 loop: CASSEWGSNYGYTF. CDR3 nucleotides: TGTGCCAGCAGTGAATGGGGATCTAACTATGGCTACACCTTC.

The chain uses TRBV5-1 and TRBJ1-6; D is unresolved. Looked up from germline, CDR1 is SGHRS and CDR2 is YFSETQ. The CDR3 totals 14 residues. The ends were cut back, 4 bases at V and 9 bases at J, with 14 bases in the middle. The CDR3 spells CASSPGEGFSPLHF. Written as DNA, the CDR3 is TGCGCCAGCAGCCCCGGGGAAGGGTTTTCACCCCTCCACTTT.

This sequence joins TRBV7-6 and TRBJ2-5, with D unresolved. Deletions cut 5 bases from V and 5 bases from J, with 9 bases between. Germline V gene data show CDR1 as SGHVS and CDR2 as FNYEAQ. The CDR3 runs to 12 residues. CDR3 protein: CASSPGQETQYF. The CDR3 nucleotides are TGTGCCAGCAGCCCTGGTCAGGAGACCCAGTACTTC.

The CDR3 is CASSSNRGLNEKLFF. The CDR3 DNA follows: TGTGCCAGCAGTTCTAACCGGGGGCTGAATGAAAAACTGTTTTTT. The chain couples TRBV27 to TRBJ1-4; D may be TRBD1 (6 bases). The CDR3 runs to 15 residues. CDR1 and CDR2 from the germline V gene are MNHEY and SMNVEV (reference sequence). With 4 bases removed from V and 5 bases from J, the gap between germline ends came to 14 bases.

The gene calls are TRBV30 and TRBJ1-6; D perhaps matches TRBD1 (5 bases). CDR1 is GTSNPN and CDR2 is SVGIG in the germline V gene (reference sequence). V was trimmed by 2 bases and J by 5 bases, leaving 7 bases between them. The CDR3 is 13 amino acids. CDR3 coding DNA: TGTGCCTGGAGTACGGGGGATAATTCACCCCTCCACTTT. This codes for CAWSTGDNSPLHF.

The rearrangement uses TRBV5-5 and TRBJ2-2, with a tentative D call TRBD1 (5 bases). Looked up from germline, CDR1 is SGHKS and CDR2 is YYEKEE (reference sequence). The V end was cut by 6 bases, the J end by 3 bases, with 12 bases between. The CDR3 sequence is 14 residues long. The CDR3 nucleotides are TGTGCCAGCAACGAACCCAGGGACACCGGGGAGCTGTTTTTT. Translated, it gives CASNEPRDTGELFF.

V gene TRBV2 combines with J gene TRBJ2-1; 9 bases agree with TRBD1. With V trimmed by 4 bases and J by 6 bases, 13 bases remained unmatched. Germline V CDR1 and CDR2: SNHLY, FYNNEI. This CDR3 is 17 amino acids long. The CDR3 coding sequence is TGTGCCAGCAGTGCCCGTAGAACGACAGGGGGAAGCAATGAGCAGTTCTTC. Residues: CASSARRTTGGSNEQFF.

This chain connects TRBV5-1 to TRBJ2-3, with D tentatively TRBD2 (6 bases). The V and J ends lost 0 bases and 0 bases respectively, with 11 bases between them. This CDR3 contains 16 residues. Looked up from germline, CDR1 is SGHRS and CDR2 is YFSETQ. The CDR3 nucleotides read TGCGCCAGCAGCTTGGTGGGCGGGGTGAGCACAGATACGCAGTATTTT. Protein: CASSLVGGVSTDTQYF.

The rearrangement uses TRBV7-9 and TRBJ2-7; 7 positions match TRBD2. Germline values: CDR1 SEHNR, CDR2 FQNEAQ (reference sequence). The V and J ends lost 5 bases and 6 bases, in that order; junction bases with no gene match: 16. This CDR3 spans 16 amino acids. CDR3 bases: TGTGCCAGCAGCCCGGGGGGACGGACGGCCGGGGGCGAGCAGTACTTC. This translates into CASSPGGRTAGGEQYF.

The CDR3 sequence is CAWTGQYNSPLHF. CDR3 DNA sequence: TGTGCCTGGACGGGACAGTATAATTCACCCCTCCACTTT. The V call is TRBV30, the J call TRBJ1-6; the match to TRBD1 covers 7 bases. There are 13 residues in the CDR3. Germline-derived CDR1 and CDR2 are GTSNPN and SVGIG (reference sequence). After removal of 4 bases from V and 4 bases from J, the junction contained 1 base not matched to a gene.

The chain carries TRBV12-5 and TRBJ1-4; D gene unclear. CDR1 LGHNT and CDR2 FRNRAP come from the germline V gene. V was shortened by 2 bases and J by 7 bases, with 5 bases between the two germline ends. CDR3 size: 12 residues. CDR3 region: CASGLTSEKLFF. The DNA of the CDR3 is TGTGCTAGTGGTTTGACTTCTGAAAAACTGTTTTTT. Looking up the rest from reference TRBV12-5 and TRBJ1-4 gives the full variable domain: DARVTQTPRHKVTEMGQEVTMRCQPILGHNTVFWYRQTMMQGLELLAYFRNRAPLDDSGMPKDRFSAEMPDATLATLKIQPSEPRDSAVYFCASGLTSEKLFFGSGTQLSVL.

The rearrangement uses TRBV7-9 and TRBJ1-2, with 7 bases fitting TRBD1. Germline CDR1 reads SEHNR; CDR2 reads FQNEAQ (reference sequence). Unmatched junction bases numbered 7, after V lost 5 bases and J lost 4 bases. The CDR3 sequence is 14 residues long. CDR3 residues: CASSPRQGLYGYTF. The CDR3 region has the DNA TGTGCCAGCAGCCCGAGACAGGGCCTCTATGGCTACACCTTC. Supplemented by reference TRBV7-9 and TRBJ1-2, the full variable domain reads DTGVSQNPRHKITKRGQNVTFRCDPISEHNRLYWYRQTLGQGPEFLTYFQNEAQLEKSRLLSDRFSAERPKGSFSTLEIQRTEQGDSAMYLCASSPRQGLYGYTFGSGTRLTVV.

In DNA, the CDR3 is TGTGCCACCAGTGATCCCAGGGGAGGGTTGGAACAAGAGACCCAGTACTTC. It encodes CATSDPRGGLEQETQYF. The chain couples TRBV24-1 to TRBJ2-5; the D gene is possibly TRBD2 (7 bases). Germline CDR1 KGHDR, CDR2 SFDVKD. The germline V and J ends were trimmed by 3 bases and 2 bases, with 18 bases remaining between them. The CDR3 is 17 residues long.

The gene calls are TRBV9 and TRBJ2-3; 13 bases are shared with TRBD2. Germline loops: CDR1 SGDLS, CDR2 YYNGEE. This CDR3 spans 15 amino acids. Losses at the gene ends were 0 bases for V and 9 bases for J; bases not matched to a gene: 4. The CDR3 loop is CASSVDTSGGVTQYF. Written as DNA, the CDR3 is TGTGCCAGCAGCGTAGATACTAGCGGGGGGGTGACGCAGTATTTT.

The chain uses TRBV7-8 and TRBJ2-2, with D possibly being TRBD1 (6 bases). Germline-derived CDR1 and CDR2 are SGHVS and FQNEAQ. With 3 bases removed from V and 7 bases from J, the gap between germline ends came to 12 bases. The CDR3 extends over 14 amino acids. The CDR3 DNA is TGTGCCAGCAGCTTTACACAGGGAAGCGGGGAGCTGTTTTTT. It is translated as CASSFTQGSGELFF.

This chain links TRBV29-1 with TRBJ2-7; 9 positions match TRBD1. This CDR3 comprises 13 residues. The V gene's germline CDR1 is SQVTM and CDR2 ANQGSEA. The V segment lost 6 bases and the J segment 2 bases; nucleotides outside the gene matches: 5. In nucleotides, the CDR3 is TGCAGCGTCAGCCGGGACAGGGCCTACGAGCAGTACTTC. Translating gives CSVSRDRAYEQYF.

This chain joins TRBV24-1 and TRBJ2-1, with 7 nucleotides matching TRBD2. Trimming cost V 0 bases and J 7 bases; bases outside gene matches: 5. The germline gives CDR1 KGHDR, CDR2 SFDVKD. The CDR3 covers 15 residues. The CDR3 sequence: CATSDLSAGTNEQFF. In DNA form, the CDR3 reads TGTGCCACCAGTGATTTGTCAGCGGGGACGAATGAGCAGTTCTTC.